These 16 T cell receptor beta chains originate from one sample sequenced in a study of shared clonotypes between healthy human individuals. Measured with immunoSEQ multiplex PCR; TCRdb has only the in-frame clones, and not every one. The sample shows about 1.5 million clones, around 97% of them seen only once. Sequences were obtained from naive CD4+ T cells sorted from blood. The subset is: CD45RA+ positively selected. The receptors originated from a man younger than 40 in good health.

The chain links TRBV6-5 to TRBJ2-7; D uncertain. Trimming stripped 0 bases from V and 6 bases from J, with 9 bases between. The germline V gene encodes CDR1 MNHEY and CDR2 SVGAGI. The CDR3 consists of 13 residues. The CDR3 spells CASSYSPPTEQYF. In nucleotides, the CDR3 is TGTGCCAGCAGTTACTCGCCCCCCACCGAGCAGTACTTC.

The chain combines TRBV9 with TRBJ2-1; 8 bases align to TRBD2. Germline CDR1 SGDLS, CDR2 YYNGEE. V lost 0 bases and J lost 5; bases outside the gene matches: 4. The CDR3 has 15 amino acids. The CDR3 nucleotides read TGTGCCAGCAGCGTAGACGCGGGAGGAAACAATGAGCAGTTCTTC. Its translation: CASSVDAGGNNEQFF. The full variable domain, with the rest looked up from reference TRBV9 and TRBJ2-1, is DSGVTQTPKHLITATGQRVTLRCSPRSGDLSVYWYQQSLDQGLQFLIQYYNGEERAKGNILERFSAQQFPDLHSELNLSSLELGDSALYFCASSVDAGGNNEQFFGPGTRLTVL.

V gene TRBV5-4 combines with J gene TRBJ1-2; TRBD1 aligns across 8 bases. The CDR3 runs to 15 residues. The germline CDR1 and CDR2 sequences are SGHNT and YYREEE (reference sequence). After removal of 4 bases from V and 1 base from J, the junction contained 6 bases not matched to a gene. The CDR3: CASSPKTGGNYGYTF. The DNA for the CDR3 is TGTGCCAGCAGCCCTAAAACAGGGGGTAACTATGGCTACACCTTC.

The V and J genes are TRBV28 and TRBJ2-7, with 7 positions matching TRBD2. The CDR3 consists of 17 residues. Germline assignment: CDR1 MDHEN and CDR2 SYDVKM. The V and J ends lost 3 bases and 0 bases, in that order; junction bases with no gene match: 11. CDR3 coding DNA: TGTGCCAGCAGTTTCCCACATAGCGGGTATAGCTCCTACGAGCAGTACTTC. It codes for CASSFPHSGYSSYEQYF.

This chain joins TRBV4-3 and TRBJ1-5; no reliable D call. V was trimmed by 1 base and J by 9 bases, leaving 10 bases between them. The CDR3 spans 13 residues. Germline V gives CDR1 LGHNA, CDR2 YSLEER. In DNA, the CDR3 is TGCGCCAGCAGCCAAGGGTTTGAGATGCCCCAGCATTTT. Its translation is CASSQGFEMPQHF.

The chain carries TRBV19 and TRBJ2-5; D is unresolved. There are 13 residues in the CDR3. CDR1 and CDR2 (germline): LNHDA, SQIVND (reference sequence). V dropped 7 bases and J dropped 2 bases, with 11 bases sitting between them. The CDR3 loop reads CASTPVGQETQYF. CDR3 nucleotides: TGTGCCAGTACTCCGGTGGGGCAAGAGACCCAGTACTTC.

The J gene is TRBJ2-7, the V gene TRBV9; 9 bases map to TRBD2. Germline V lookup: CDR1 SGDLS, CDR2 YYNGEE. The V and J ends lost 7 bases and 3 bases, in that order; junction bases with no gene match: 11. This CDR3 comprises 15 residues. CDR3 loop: CASSRQASGNYEQYF. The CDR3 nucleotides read TGTGCCAGCTCCCGTCAGGCTAGCGGGAACTACGAGCAGTACTTC.

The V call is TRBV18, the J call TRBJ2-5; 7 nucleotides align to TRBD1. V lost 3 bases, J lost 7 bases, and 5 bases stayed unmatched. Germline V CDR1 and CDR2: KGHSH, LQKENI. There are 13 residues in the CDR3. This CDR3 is CASSPARQGTQYF. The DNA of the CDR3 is TGTGCCAGCTCACCTGCCAGACAGGGGACCCAGTACTTC.

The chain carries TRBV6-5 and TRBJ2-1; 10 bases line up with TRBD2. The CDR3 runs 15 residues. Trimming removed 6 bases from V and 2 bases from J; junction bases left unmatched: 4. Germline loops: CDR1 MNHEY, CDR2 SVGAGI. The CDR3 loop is CASSPGLAAYNEQFF. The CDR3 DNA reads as TGTGCCAGCAGCCCCGGACTAGCGGCCTACAATGAGCAGTTCTTC.

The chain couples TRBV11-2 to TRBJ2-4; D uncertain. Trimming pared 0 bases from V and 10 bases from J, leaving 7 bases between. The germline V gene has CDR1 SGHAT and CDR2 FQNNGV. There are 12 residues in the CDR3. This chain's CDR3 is CASSLDRHIQYF. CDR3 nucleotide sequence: TGTGCCAGCAGCTTAGACAGGCATATTCAGTACTTC. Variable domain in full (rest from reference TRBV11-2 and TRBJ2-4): EAGVAQSPRYKIIEKRQSVAFWCNPISGHATLYWYQQILGQGPKLLIQFQNNGVVDDSQLPKDRFSAERLKGVDSTLKIQPAKLEDSAVYLCASSLDRHIQYFGAGTRLSVL.

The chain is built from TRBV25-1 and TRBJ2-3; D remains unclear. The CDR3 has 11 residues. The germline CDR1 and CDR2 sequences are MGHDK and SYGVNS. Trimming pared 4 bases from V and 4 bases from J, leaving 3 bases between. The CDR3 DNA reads TGTGCCAGCAGTGTTGCAGATACGCAGTATTTT. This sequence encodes CASSVADTQYF.

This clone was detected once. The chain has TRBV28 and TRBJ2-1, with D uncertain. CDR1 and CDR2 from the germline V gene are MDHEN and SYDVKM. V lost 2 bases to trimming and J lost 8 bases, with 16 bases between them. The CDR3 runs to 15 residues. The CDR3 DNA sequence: TGTGCCAGCAGTTTAAATCCCGGATCCTCGGATGAGCAGTTCTTC. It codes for CASSLNPGSSDEQFF. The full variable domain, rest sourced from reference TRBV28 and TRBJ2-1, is DVKVTQSSRYLVKRTGEKVFLECVQDMDHENMFWYRQDPGLGLRLIYFSYDVKMKEKGDIPEGYSVSREKKERFSLILESASTNQTSMYLCASSLNPGSSDEQFFGPGTRLTVL.

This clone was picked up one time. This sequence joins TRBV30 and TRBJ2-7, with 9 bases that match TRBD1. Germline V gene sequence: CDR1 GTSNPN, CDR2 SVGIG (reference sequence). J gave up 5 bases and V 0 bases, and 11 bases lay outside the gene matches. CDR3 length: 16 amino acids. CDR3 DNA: TGTGCCTGGAGTGTACGGGACAGGGCGACGCGCGACGAGCAGTACTTC. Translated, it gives CAWSVRDRATRDEQYF.

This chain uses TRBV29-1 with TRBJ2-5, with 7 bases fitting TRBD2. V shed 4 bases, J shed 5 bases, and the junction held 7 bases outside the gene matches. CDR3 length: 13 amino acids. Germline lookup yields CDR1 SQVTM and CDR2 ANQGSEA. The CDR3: CSVALGEGETQYF. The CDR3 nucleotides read TGCAGCGTTGCTCTAGGGGAGGGGGAGACCCAGTACTTC.

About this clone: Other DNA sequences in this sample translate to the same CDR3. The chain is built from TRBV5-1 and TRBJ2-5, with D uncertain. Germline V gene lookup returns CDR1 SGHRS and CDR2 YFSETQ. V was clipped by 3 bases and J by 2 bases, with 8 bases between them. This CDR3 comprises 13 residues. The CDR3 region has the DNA TGCGCCAGCAGCTCCGGGCCGCAAGAGACCCAGTACTTC. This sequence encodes CASSSGPQETQYF. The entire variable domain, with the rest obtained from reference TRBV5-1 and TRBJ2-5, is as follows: KAGVTQTPRYLIKTRGQQVTLSCSPISGHRSVSWYQQTPGQGLQFLFEYFSETQRNKGNFPGRFSGRQFSNSRSEMNVSTLELGDSALYLCASSSGPQETQYFGPGTRLLVL.

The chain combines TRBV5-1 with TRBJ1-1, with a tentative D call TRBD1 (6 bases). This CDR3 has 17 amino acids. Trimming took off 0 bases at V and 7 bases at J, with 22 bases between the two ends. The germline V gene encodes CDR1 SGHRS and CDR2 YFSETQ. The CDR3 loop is CASSLVLQGNPPYEAFF. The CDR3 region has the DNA TGCGCCAGCAGCTTGGTTCTACAGGGTAACCCCCCGTATGAAGCTTTCTTT.